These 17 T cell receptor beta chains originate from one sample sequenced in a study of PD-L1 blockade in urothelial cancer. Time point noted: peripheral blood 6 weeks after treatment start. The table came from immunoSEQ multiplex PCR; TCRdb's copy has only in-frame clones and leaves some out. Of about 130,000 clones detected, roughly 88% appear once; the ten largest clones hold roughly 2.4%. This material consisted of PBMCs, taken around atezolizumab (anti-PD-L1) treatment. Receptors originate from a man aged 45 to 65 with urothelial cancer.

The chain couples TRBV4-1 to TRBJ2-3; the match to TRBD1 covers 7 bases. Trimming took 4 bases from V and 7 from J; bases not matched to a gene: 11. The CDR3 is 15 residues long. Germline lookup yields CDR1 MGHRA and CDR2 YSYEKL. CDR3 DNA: TGCGCCAGCAGCCTATCTCGGACAGGTGGAAATACGCAGTATTTT. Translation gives CASSLSRTGGNTQYF.

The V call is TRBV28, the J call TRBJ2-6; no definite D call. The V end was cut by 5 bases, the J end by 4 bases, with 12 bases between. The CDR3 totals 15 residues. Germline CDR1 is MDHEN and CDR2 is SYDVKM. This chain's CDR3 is CASSTGIWGANVLTF. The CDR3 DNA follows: TGTGCCAGCAGTACGGGTATCTGGGGGGCCAACGTCCTGACTTTC.

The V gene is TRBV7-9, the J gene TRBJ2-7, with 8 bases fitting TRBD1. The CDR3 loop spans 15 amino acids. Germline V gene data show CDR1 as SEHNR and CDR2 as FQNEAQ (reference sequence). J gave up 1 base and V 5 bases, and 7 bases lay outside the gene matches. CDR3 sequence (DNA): TGTGCCAGCAGCGGGACCGGGACAGGTTCCTACGAGCAGTACTTC. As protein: CASSGTGTGSYEQYF.

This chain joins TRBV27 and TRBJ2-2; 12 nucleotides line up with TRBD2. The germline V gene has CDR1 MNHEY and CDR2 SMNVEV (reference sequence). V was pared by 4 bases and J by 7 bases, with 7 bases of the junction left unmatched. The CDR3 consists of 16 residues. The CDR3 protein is CASSSMTSGSIGELFF. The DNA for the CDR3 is TGTGCCAGCAGTTCCATGACTAGCGGGAGTATCGGGGAGCTGTTTTTT.

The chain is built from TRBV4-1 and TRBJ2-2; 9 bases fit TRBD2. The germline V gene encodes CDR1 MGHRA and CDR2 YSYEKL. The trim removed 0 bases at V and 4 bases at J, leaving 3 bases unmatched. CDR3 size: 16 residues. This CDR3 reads CASSQDWREGTGELFF. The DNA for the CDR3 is TGCGCCAGCAGCCAAGATTGGCGGGAGGGCACCGGGGAGCTGTTTTTT.

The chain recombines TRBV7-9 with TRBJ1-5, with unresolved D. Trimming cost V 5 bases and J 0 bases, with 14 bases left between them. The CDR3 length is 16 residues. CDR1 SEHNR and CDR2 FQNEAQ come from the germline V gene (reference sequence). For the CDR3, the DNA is TGTGCCAGCAGCCTGGGAGCCGCACTTAGCAATCAGCCCCAGCATTTT. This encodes CASSLGAALSNQPQHF.

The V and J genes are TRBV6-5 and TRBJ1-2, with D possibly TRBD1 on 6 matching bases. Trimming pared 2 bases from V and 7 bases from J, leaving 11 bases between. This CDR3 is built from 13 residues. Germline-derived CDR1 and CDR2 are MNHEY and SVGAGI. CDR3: CASSYQGRGGYTF. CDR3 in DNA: TGTGCCAGCAGTTACCAGGGGAGGGGTGGCTACACCTTC.

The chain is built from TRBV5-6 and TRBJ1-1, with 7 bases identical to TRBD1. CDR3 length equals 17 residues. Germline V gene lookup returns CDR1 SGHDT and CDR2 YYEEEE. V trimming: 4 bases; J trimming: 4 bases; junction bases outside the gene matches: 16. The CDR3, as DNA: TGTGCCAGCAGCCGCCGGGGACAGCATAGTCAGGCCACTGAAGCTTTCTTT. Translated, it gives CASSRRGQHSQATEAFF.

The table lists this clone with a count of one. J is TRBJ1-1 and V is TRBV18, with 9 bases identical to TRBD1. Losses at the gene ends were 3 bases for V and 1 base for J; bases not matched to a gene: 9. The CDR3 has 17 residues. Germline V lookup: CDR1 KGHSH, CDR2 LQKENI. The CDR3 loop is CASSPRTGVIGNTEAFF. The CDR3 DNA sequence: TGTGCCAGCTCACCCCGGACAGGGGTAATCGGGAACACTGAAGCTTTCTTT.

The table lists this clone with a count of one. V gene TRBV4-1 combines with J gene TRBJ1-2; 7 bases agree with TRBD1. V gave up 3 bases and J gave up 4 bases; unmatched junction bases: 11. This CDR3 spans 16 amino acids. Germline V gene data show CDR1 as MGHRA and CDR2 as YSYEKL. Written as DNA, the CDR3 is TGCGCCAGCAGCCATTTCGGGACAGCGCAAAGCTATGGCTACACCTTC. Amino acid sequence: CASSHFGTAQSYGYTF.

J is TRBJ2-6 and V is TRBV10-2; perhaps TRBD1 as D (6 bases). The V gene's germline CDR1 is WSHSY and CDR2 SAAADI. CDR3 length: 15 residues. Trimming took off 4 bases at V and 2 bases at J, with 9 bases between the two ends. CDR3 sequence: CASSASGAGANVLTF. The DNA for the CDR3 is TGCGCCAGCAGTGCATCAGGGGCTGGGGCCAACGTCCTGACTTTC.

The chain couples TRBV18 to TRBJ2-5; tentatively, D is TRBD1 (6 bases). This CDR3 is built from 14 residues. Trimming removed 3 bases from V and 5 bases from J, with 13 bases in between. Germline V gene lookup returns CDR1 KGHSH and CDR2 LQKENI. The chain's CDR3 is CASSPNTGTETQYF. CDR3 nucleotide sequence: TGTGCCAGCTCACCTAATACAGGGACGGAGACCCAGTACTTC. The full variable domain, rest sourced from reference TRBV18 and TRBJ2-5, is NAGVMQNPRHLVRRRGQEARLRCSPMKGHSHVYWYRQLPEEGLKFMVYLQKENIIDESGMPKERFSAEFPKEGPSILRIQQVVRGDSAAYFCASSPNTGTETQYFGPGTRLLVL.

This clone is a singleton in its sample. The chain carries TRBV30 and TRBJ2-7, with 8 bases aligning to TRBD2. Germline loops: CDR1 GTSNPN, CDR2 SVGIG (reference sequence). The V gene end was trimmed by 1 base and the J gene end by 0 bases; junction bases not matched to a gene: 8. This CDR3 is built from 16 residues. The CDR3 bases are TGTGCCTGGAGTGGCACCGTGGCGGGGGGCTCCTACGAGCAGTACTTC. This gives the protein CAWSGTVAGGSYEQYF.

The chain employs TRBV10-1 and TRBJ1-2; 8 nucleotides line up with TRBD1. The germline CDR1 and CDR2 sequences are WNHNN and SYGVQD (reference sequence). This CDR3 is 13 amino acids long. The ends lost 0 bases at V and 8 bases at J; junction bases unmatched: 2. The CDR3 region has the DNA TGCGCCAGCAGTGAGTCCAGACAGGGGGGCTACACCTTC. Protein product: CASSESRQGGYTF.

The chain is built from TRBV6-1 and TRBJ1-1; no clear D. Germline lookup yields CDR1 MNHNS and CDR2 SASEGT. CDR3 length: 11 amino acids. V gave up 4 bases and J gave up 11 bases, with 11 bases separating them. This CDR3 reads CASSGGIWAFF. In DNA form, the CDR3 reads TGTGCCAGCAGTGGAGGGATATGGGCTTTCTTT.

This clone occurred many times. CDR3 sequence: CASSTSLLSSYEQYF. CDR3 coding DNA: TGTGCCAGTAGTACTAGCCTTTTGAGCTCCTACGAGCAGTACTTC. The rearrangement uses TRBV19 and TRBJ2-7; possibly TRBD2 for D (5 bases). V lost 4 bases and J lost 0, with 13 bases in between. In germline, CDR1 is LNHDA, CDR2 SQIVND (reference sequence). This CDR3 contains 15 residues.

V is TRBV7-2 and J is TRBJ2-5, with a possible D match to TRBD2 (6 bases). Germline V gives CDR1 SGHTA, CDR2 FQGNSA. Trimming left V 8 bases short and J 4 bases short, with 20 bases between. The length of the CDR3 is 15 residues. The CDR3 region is CASAFNPGGLETQYF. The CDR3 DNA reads TGTGCCAGCGCCTTTAACCCCGGGGGTTTAGAGACCCAGTACTTC.